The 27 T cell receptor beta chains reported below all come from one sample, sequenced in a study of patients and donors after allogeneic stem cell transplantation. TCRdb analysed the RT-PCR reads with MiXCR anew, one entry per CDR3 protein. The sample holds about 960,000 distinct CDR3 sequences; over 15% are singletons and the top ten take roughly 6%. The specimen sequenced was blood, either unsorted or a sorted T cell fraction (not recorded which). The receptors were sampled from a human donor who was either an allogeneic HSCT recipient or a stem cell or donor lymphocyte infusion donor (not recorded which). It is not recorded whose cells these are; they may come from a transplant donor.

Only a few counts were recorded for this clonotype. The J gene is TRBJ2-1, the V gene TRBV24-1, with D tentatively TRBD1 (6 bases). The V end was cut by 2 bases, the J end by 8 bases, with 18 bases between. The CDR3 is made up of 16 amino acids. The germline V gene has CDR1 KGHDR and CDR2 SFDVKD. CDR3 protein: CATSDSPSGAPHEQFF. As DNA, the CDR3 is TGTGCCACCAGTGATTCCCCGTCAGGGGCGCCCCATGAGCAGTTCTTC.

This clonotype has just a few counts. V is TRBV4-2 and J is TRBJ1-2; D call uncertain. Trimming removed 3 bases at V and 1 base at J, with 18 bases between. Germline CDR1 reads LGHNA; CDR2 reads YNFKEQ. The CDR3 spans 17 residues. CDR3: CASSHPSLRFDNYGYTF. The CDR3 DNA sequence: TGTGCCAGCAGCCACCCGTCGTTACGATTTGATAACTATGGCTACACCTTC.

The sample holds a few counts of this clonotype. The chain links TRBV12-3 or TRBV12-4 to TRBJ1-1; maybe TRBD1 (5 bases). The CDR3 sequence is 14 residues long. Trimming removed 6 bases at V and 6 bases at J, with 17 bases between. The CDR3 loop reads CASSIGMGQPEAFF. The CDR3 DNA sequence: TGTGCCAGCAGCATCGGGATGGGGCAGCCTGAAGCTTTCTTT.

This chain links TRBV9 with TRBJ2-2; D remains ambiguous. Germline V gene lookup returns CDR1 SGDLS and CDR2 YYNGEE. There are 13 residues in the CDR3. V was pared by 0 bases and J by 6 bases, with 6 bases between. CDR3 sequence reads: CASSVAMAGELFF. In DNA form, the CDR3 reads TGTGCCAGCAGCGTAGCTATGGCCGGGGAGCTGTTTTTT.

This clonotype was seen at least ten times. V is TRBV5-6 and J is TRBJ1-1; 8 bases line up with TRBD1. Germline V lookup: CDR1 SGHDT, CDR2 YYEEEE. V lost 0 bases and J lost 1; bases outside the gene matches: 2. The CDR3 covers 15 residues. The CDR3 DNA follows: TGTGCCAGCAGCTTGGGACAGGGGAAGAACACTGAAGCTTTCTTT. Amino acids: CASSLGQGKNTEAFF.

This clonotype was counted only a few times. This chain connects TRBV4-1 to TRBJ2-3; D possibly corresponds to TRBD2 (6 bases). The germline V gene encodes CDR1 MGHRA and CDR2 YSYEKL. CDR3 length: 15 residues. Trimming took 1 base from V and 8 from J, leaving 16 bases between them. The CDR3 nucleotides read TGCGCCAGCAGCCAAGTACTAGCAAGGGGCAGTACGCAGTATTTT. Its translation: CASSQVLARGSTQYF.

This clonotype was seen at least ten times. The CDR3 nucleotides are TGTGCCAGCAGTGAGGACACGGCCTATGAAAAACTGTTTTTT. This translates into CASSEDTAYEKLFF. This chain uses TRBV12-3 or TRBV12-4 with TRBJ1-4; the D gene is possibly TRBD1 (5 bases). CDR3 length: 14 amino acids. Trimming took off 5 bases at V and 6 bases at J, with 13 bases between the two ends.

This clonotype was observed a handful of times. This chain's CDR3 is CASSRGRGHNEQFF. CDR3 nucleotides: TGTGCCAGCAGCCGGGGGAGGGGGCACAATGAGCAGTTCTTC. This chain links TRBV3-1 with TRBJ2-1; D could derive from TRBD1 or TRBD2 (7 bases each). The CDR3 contains 14 residues. Per germline, CDR1 LGHDT and CDR2 YNNKEL (reference sequence). Trimming removed 4 bases at V and 5 bases at J, with 12 bases between.

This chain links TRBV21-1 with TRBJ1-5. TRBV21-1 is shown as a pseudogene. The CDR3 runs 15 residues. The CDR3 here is CASSKQRTHNQPQHF. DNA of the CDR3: TGTGCCAGCAGCAAACAGCGGACGCATAATCAGCCCCAGCATTTT.

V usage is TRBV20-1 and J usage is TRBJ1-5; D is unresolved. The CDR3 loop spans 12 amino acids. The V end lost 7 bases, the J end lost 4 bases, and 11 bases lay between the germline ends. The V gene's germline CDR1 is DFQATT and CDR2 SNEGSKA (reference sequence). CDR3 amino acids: CSDPHENQPQHF. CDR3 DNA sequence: TGCAGTGACCCGCACGAGAATCAGCCCCAGCATTTT.

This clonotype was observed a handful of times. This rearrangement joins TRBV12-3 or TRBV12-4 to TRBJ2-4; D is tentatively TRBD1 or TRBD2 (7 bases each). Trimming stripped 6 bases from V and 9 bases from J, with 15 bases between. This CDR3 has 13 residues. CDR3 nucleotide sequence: TGTGCCAGCAGCTTACAGGGGAGGGCCATTCAGTACTTC. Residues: CASSLQGRAIQYF.

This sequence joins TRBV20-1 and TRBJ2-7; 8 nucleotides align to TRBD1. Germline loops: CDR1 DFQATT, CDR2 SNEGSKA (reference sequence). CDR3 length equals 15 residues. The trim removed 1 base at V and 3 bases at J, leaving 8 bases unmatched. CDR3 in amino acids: CSARVAGQGLYEQYF. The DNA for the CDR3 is TGCAGTGCTAGAGTTGCTGGACAGGGCCTCTACGAGCAGTACTTC.

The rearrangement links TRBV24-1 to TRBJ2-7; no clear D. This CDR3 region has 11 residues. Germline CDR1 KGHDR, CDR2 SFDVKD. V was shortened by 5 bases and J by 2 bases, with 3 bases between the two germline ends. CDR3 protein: CATSGPYEQYF. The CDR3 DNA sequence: TGTGCCACCAGTGGACCCTACGAGCAGTACTTC.

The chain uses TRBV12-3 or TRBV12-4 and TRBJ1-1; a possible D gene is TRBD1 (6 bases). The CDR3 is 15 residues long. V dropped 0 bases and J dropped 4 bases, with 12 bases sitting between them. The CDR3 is CASSLAGGALTEAFF. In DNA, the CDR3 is TGTGCCAGCAGTTTAGCGGGGGGGGCCCTCACTGAAGCTTTCTTT.

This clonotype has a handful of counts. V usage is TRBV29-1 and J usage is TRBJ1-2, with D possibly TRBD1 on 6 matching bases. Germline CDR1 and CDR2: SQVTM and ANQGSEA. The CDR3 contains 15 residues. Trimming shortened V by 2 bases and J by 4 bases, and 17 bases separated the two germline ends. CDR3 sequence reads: CSVEPRGGAGYGYTF. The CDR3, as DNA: TGCAGCGTTGAACCGCGGGGGGGGGCCGGCTATGGCTACACCTTC.

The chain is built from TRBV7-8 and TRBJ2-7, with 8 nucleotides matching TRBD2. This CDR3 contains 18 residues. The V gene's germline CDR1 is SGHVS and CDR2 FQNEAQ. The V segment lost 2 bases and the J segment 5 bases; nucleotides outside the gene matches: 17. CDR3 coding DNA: TGTGCCAGCAGCTTAACGGGGGCGCGTACAAGCGGGAGTAACGAGCAGTACTTC. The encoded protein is CASSLTGARTSGSNEQYF. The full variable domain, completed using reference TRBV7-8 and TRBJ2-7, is GAGVSQSPRYKVAKRGQDVALRCDPISGHVSLFWYQQALGQGPEFLTYFQNEAQLDKSGLPSDRFFAERPEGSVSTLKIQRTQQEDSAVYLCASSLTGARTSGSNEQYFGPGTRLTVT.

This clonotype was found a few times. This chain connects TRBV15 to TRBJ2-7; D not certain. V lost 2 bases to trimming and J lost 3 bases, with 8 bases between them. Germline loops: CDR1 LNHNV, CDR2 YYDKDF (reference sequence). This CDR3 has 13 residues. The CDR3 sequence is CATSRPSSYEQYF. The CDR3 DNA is TGTGCCACCAGCAGACCCTCTAGCTACGAGCAGTACTTC.

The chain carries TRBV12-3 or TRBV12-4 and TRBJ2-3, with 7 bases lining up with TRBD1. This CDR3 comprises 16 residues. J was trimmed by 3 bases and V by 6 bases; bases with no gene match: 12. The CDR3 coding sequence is TGTGCCAGCAGGTTCGGGTGGGACAGAGAAACAGATACGCAGTATTTT. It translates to CASRFGWDRETDTQYF.

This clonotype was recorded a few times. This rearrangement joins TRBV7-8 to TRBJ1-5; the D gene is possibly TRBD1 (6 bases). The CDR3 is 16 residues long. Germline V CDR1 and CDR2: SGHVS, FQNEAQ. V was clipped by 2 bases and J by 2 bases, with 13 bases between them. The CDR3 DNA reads TGTGCCAGCAGCTTAAGAGACAGGTTCGGCAATCAGCCCCAGCATTTT. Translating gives CASSLRDRFGNQPQHF.

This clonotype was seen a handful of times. CDR3 amino acids: CASTYTPSRGNEQFF. The CDR3 nucleotides are TGTGCCAGCACTTACACACCTAGTCGGGGCAATGAGCAGTTCTTC. The rearrangement links TRBV2 to TRBJ2-1; a weak D match, TRBD2 (5 bases). In germline, CDR1 is SNHLY, CDR2 FYNNEI. This CDR3 has 15 residues. The ends were cut back, 7 bases at V and 6 bases at J, with 19 bases in the middle.

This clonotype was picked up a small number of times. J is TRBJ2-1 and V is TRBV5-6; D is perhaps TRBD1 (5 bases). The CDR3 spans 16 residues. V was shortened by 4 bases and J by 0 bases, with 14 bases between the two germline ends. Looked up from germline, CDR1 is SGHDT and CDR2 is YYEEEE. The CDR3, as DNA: TGTGCCAGCAGCGTGGACATGATTCCCTCCTACAATGAGCAGTTCTTC. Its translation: CASSVDMIPSYNEQFF.

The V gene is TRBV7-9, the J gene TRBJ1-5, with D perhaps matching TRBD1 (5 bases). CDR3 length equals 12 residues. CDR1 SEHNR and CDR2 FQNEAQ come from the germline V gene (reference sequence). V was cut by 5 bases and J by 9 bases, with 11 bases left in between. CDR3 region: CASSLSQGPQHF. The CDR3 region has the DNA TGTGCCAGCAGCCTGTCTCAGGGGCCCCAGCATTTT.

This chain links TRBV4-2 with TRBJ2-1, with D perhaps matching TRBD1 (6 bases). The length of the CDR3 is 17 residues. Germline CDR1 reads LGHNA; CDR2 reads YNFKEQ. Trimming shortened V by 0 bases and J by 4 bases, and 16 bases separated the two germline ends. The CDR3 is CASSQDPGQLVYNEQFF. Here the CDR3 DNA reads TGTGCCAGCAGCCAAGACCCGGGACAACTTGTATACAATGAGCAGTTCTTC.

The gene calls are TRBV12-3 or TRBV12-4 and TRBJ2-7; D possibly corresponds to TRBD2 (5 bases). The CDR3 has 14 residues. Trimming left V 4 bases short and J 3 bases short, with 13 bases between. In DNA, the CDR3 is TGTGCCAGCAGTTGGACTCCGTTACTCTACGAGCAGTACTTC. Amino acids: CASSWTPLLYEQYF.

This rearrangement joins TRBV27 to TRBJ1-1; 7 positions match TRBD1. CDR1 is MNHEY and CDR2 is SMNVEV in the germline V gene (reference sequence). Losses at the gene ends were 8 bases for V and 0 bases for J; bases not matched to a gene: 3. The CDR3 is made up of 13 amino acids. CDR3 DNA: TGTGCCAGCTGGGACAGCTTGAACACTGAAGCTTTCTTT. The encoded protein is CASWDSLNTEAFF.

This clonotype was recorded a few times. This chain's CDR3 is CASSPNPWYVPQHF. In DNA form, the CDR3 reads TGTGCCAGCAGTCCCAACCCATGGTATGTGCCCCAGCATTTT. J is TRBJ1-5 and V is TRBV12-3 or TRBV12-4; no clear D gene. CDR3 size: 14 residues. The V end lost 5 bases, the J end lost 9 bases, and 17 bases lay between the germline ends.

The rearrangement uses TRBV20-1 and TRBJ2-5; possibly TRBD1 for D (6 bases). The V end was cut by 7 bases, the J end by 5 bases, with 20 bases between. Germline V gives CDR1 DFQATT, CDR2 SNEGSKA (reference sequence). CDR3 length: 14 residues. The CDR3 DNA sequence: TGCAGTGTTCTGGACAGTGAAGGTGGGGAGACCCAGTACTTC. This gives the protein CSVLDSEGGETQYF.